These T cell receptor beta chains were read from a single sample in a study of CD8 T cells in Susac syndrome. TCRdb fed the immunoSEQ multiplex PCR reads into MiXCR, producing one record per CDR3 protein. The sample has some 240,000 distinct CDR3 sequences; about 95% are singletons. Input material: CD4+ T cells from PBMCs. The receptors come from a human donor with Susac syndrome. CDR3s include the opening cysteine and the closing phenylalanine or tryptophan. The D gene is left open where the match is weak. Not every row has a clone size; where given, it reads once, few, many or a size class.

cdr3_length,clone_size,v_call,d_call,cdr3_aa
12,-,TRBV6-1,-,CASSQNGYEQYF
14,-,TRBV29-1,-,CSGRFLRDYNEQFF
15,once,TRBV27,-,CASSSKGTFFEKLFF
13,-,TRBV30,-,CAWSTDLNQPQHF
15,once,TRBV3-1,-,CASSQDDSRDYGYTF
18,-,TRBV9,TRBD2,CASSLTTPSGLAGVEQFF
13,-,TRBV30,-,CAWSVWGNYGYTF
15,-,TRBV29-1,-,CSGLGTPEAKNIQYF
18,-,TRBV28,TRBD2,CASRIPTGTSFSTGELFF
15,-,TRBV20-1,TRBD2,CSAAGGSLSYNEQFF
15,-,TRBV12-3/TRBV12-4,-,CASTSRDTPNWPQHF
13,-,TRBV12-3/TRBV12-4,TRBD2,CASRVGGTNEQFF
16,-,TRBV7-9,TRBD2,CASSLSAGRESYEQYF
16,-,TRBV15,TRBD1,CATSRTRDRAYQPQHF
16,-,TRBV6-5,-,CASSYNVQGAVSEAFF
13,-,TRBV29-1,TRBD1,CSVQGVSGNTIYF
14,-,TRBV18,-,CASSPREQTSEQYF
15,few,TRBV5-1,-,CASSLNPGLNYGYTF
13,-,TRBV20-1,-,CSALHRLYEKLFF
14,once,TRBV20-1,TRBD2,CSALAGARTYEQYF
15,-,TRBV7-2,-,CASSTPGSPSYEQYF
15,-,TRBV30,-,CAWSVNPLISYEQYF
10,-,TRBV29-1,-,CSVWDNEQFF
13,-,TRBV7-9,-,CAMQSPVNNEQFF
16,-,TRBV20-1,TRBD2,CSARGVERREMGEQYF
15,-,TRBV3-1,-,CASSPGAATNLEQFF
16,-,TRBV12-3/TRBV12-4,TRBD1,CASSQPQGGTNYGYTF
15,-,TRBV5-4,-,CASSPGGNPNTEAFF
17,-,TRBV15,-,CATSRSDTRLAKNIQYF
14,-,TRBV12-3/TRBV12-4,-,CASSFGRVRETQYF
15,few,TRBV9,-,CASSVEGRSSYEQYF
11,-,TRBV30,-,CAWTSQETQYF
14,-,TRBV7-2,-,CASSSWGGRYEQYF
12,-,TRBV20-1,-,CSAIRSQETQYF
16,-,TRBV6-1,TRBD1,CASSTMTGRSSYEQYF
12,-,TRBV29-1,-,CSGGTDQETQYF
13,-,TRBV27,TRBD1,CASWTGRGQGYTF
18,-,TRBV21-1,-,CASSPSLWREWDKNIQYF
13,-,TRBV7-6,TRBD1,CASSQGQAQEQYF
14,once,TRBV29-1,TRBD2,CSAGGGQEADTQYF
14,once,TRBV4-1,TRBD1,CASSQESRGYGYTF
13,-,TRBV20-1,-,CSAREDRRGEQYF
13,-,TRBV19,-,CASTEPHHNEQFF
15,once,TRBV5-1,-,CASSSRTQGHNEQFF
14,-,TRBV6-6,TRBD1,CASRVGQGGDTQYF
16,-,TRBV13,TRBD2,CASSPRLAGTYNEQFF
15,-,TRBV3-1,TRBD2,CASSHLASGTNEQFF
11,-,TRBV20-1,-,CSVGGTGELFF